Listed below are T cell receptor beta chains from one sample, sequenced in a study of OX40 agonist ivuxolimab in advanced cancers. Assay: immunoSEQ multiplex PCR; the TCRdb copy retains only in-frame clones and omits some. The sample shows around 64,000 clones, 87% of them seen only once. Specimen: CD4+ or CD8+ T cells sorted from blood, collected in a trial of the OX40 agonist ivuxolimab. The receptors shown here come from an adult with an advanced solid tumor such as melanoma, head and neck, liver or kidney cancer. The CDR3 runs from the conserved cysteine through the conserved F or W. D genes are given only for firm matches. A clone size is listed for some rows: how often the clone was seen (once, few, many), or a class if it is expanded.

v_call,clone_size,j_call,d_call,cdr3_aa,cdr3_nt
TRBV2,NA,TRBJ1-6,TRBD1,CASRVEDRVNSPLHF,TGTGCCAGCAGGGTCGAGGACAGGGTTAATTCACCCCTCCACTTT
TRBV2,NA,TRBJ1-3,NA,CASSEGGGRNTIYF,TGTGCCAGCAGTGAAGGGGGGGGTCGAAACACCATATATTTT
TRBV11-2,NA,TRBJ1-1,NA,CASSLGPEAFF,TGTGCCAGCAGCTTAGGACCTGAAGCTTTCTTT
TRBV30,NA,TRBJ1-4,TRBD1,CAWSLGQENEKLFF,TGTGCCTGGAGCTTGGGACAGGAAAATGAAAAACTGTTTTTT
TRBV6-6,NA,TRBJ2-5,NA,CASSYSWETQYF,TGTGCCAGCAGTTACTCATGGGAGACCCAGTACTTC
TRBV28,once,TRBJ1-2,NA,CASSFSGAQGYTF,TGTGCCAGCAGTTTCTCAGGGGCCCAGGGCTACACCTTC
TRBV7-2,NA,TRBJ2-1,TRBD1,CASSRQGSSYNEQFF,TGTGCCAGCAGCCGACAGGGGAGCTCCTACAATGAGCAGTTCTTC
TRBV5-4,NA,TRBJ2-4,NA,CASSSPREAKNIQYF,TGTGCCAGCAGCTCTCCCAGGGAAGCCAAAAACATTCAGTACTTC
TRBV5-8,NA,TRBJ2-1,TRBD2,CASSLGSGGANEQFF,TGTGCCAGCAGCTTGGGTAGCGGGGGGGCCAATGAGCAGTTCTTC
TRBV18,NA,TRBJ2-5,NA,CASSPTYDSQETQYF,TGTGCCAGCTCACCGACTTACGACAGCCAAGAGACCCAGTACTTC
TRBV5-4,NA,TRBJ1-4,NA,CASSDPRGAGEKLFF,TGTGCCAGCAGCGACCCTCGGGGCGCAGGGGAAAAACTGTTTTTT
TRBV14,NA,TRBJ2-3,NA,CASSRLADTQYF,TGTGCCAGCAGCCGACTAGCAGATACGCAGTATTTT
TRBV7-3,NA,TRBJ1-2,NA,CASSLFSKYGYTF,TGTGCCAGCAGCTTATTTAGCAAATACGGCTACACCTTC
TRBV7-9,NA,TRBJ1-6,TRBD1,CASSLDRTGNSPLHF,TGTGCCAGCAGCTTGGACAGGACGGGCAATTCACCCCTCCACTTT
TRBV5-4,NA,TRBJ1-2,TRBD1,CASSPGTVPNYGYTF,TGTGCCAGCAGCCCCGGGACAGTCCCGAACTATGGCTACACCTTC
TRBV4-1,once,TRBJ2-3,NA,CASSQVLIRERGGDTQYF,TGCGCCAGCAGCCAAGTCCTTATAAGAGAAAGGGGGGGGGATACGCAGTATTTT
TRBV18,NA,TRBJ2-1,NA,CASSPNNEQFF,TGTGCCAGCTCACCGAACAATGAGCAGTTCTTC
TRBV21-1,once,TRBJ2-3,NA,CASSKLAGDTDTQYF,TGTGCCAGCAGCAAATTGGCGGGGGACACAGATACGCAGTATTTT
TRBV7-2,NA,TRBJ1-1,TRBD1,CASSLETGRSTEAFF,TGTGCCAGCAGCTTGGAGACAGGGAGGAGTACTGAAGCTTTCTTT
TRBV6-5,NA,TRBJ2-3,NA,CASNLQGVSTDTQYF,TGTGCCAGCAACCTACAGGGCGTTAGCACAGATACGCAGTATTTT
TRBV27,once,TRBJ2-1,NA,CASSEGDVGSYNEQFF,TGTGCCAGCAGTGAGGGGGATGTGGGCTCCTACAATGAGCAGTTCTTC
TRBV19,NA,TRBJ2-2,TRBD1,CASKAGGFANTGELFF,TGTGCCAGTAAGGCAGGGGGCTTCGCGAACACCGGGGAGCTGTTTTTT
TRBV7-9,NA,TRBJ1-1,NA,CASSPLPEAFF,TGTGCCAGCAGCCCCTTACCTGAAGCTTTCTTT
TRBV11-1,NA,TRBJ2-1,NA,CASSYGLRSSYNEQFF,TGTGCCAGCAGCTACGGACTCAGGAGCTCCTACAATGAGCAGTTCTTC
TRBV21-1,NA,TRBJ2-3,NA,CASSHWGGAATDTQYF,TGTGCCAGCAGCCATTGGGGGGGGGCGGCCACAGATACGCAGTATTTT
TRBV7-6,NA,TRBJ2-2,NA,CASTDIKGADTGELFF,TGTGCCAGCACCGACATTAAAGGGGCCGACACCGGGGAGCTGTTTTTT
TRBV28,NA,TRBJ2-2,NA,CASHLNTGELFF,TGTGCCAGCCACCTCAACACCGGGGAGCTGTTTTTT
TRBV6-6,NA,TRBJ2-5,NA,CASSYGGVGETQYF,TGTGCCAGCAGTTACGGGGGAGTAGGGGAGACCCAGTACTTC
TRBV7-2,NA,TRBJ1-1,NA,CASSLGRTGGLGAFF,TGTGCCAGCAGCTTAGGAAGAACAGGAGGGCTGGGAGCTTTCTTT
TRBV19,NA,TRBJ1-5,NA,CARGFRQVRNQPQHF,TGTGCCAGGGGATTTAGACAGGTTCGGAATCAGCCCCAGCATTTT
TRBV18,NA,TRBJ2-5,TRBD2,CASSPRFGSGGASETQYF,TGTGCCAGCTCACCACGATTCGGGAGCGGGGGGGCCTCTGAGACCCAGTACTTC
TRBV7-7,NA,TRBJ1-1,NA,CASSFQRDTEAFF,TGTGCCAGCAGTTTTCAGAGGGACACTGAAGCTTTCTTT
TRBV7-2,NA,TRBJ2-7,NA,CASSLRTPGAYEQYF,TGTGCCAGCAGCTTACGTACCCCAGGGGCCTACGAGCAGTACTTC
TRBV5-1,NA,TRBJ1-4,TRBD1,CASSFGTGGEKLFF,TGCGCCAGCAGTTTCGGGACAGGGGGTGAAAAACTGTTTTTT
TRBV7-2,NA,TRBJ1-3,NA,CASSLVSGNTIYF,TGTGCCAGCAGCTTAGTCTCTGGAAACACCATATATTTT
TRBV5-6,NA,TRBJ2-3,TRBD1,CASSFRGTDTQYF,TGTGCCAGCAGCTTCAGGGGGACAGATACGCAGTATTTT
TRBV19,NA,TRBJ1-2,NA,CASTDPGYGYTF,TGTGCCAGTACTGATCCGGGCTACGGCTACACCTTC
TRBV7-9,few,TRBJ1-2,NA,CASSLVQGGGYTF,TGTGCCAGCAGCTTAGTACAGGGCGGGGGCTACACCTTC
TRBV5-4,NA,TRBJ2-1,TRBD1,CASSGAGTAYNEQFF,TGTGCCAGCAGCGGCGCCGGGACAGCTTACAATGAGCAGTTCTTC
TRBV11-3,NA,TRBJ2-7,NA,CATYEREQYF,TGTGCCACATATGAACGGGAGCAGTACTTC
TRBV5-8,NA,TRBJ2-2,TRBD1,CASSKLTGTGELFF,TGTGCCAGCAGCAAATTGACAGGGACCGGGGAGCTGTTTTTT
TRBV15,few,TRBJ1-1,TRBD1,CATSRDDRDPPEAFF,TGTGCCACCAGCAGGGATGACAGGGATCCACCTGAAGCTTTCTTT
TRBV7-9,NA,TRBJ1-4,NA,CASSFVPVPGATNEKLFF,TGTGCCAGCAGCTTTGTGCCCGTCCCTGGGGCAACTAATGAAAAACTGTTTTTT
TRBV14,few,TRBJ1-2,NA,CASSHLDSNYGYTF,TGTGCCAGCAGCCATCTTGACAGTAACTATGGCTACACCTTC
TRBV19,NA,TRBJ1-2,NA,CASTPQQELLYYGYTF,TGTGCCAGTACCCCCCAACAGGAACTCCTGTACTATGGCTACACCTTC
TRBV6-6,NA,TRBJ1-2,NA,CASNEGFYGYTF,TGTGCCAGCAACGAGGGGTTCTATGGCTACACCTTC
TRBV11-2,NA,TRBJ1-5,TRBD1,CASSLGQGFNQPQHF,TGTGCCAGCAGCTTAGGACAGGGGTTCAATCAGCCCCAGCATTTT
TRBV5-8,NA,TRBJ2-2,NA,CASSLGLVRRDTGELFF,TGTGCCAGCAGCCTAGGGTTGGTACGGCGGGACACCGGGGAGCTGTTTTTT
TRBV18,NA,TRBJ1-3,NA,CASSPPVITGNTIYF,TGTGCCAGCTCACCACCGGTCATTACTGGAAACACCATATATTTT